What follows are 9 T cell receptor beta chains derived from one specimen sequenced in a study of blood T cells in healthy people across ages. Through a sample-barcoded 5' primer and a J-beta primer mix, a second PCR was run for roughly 7 to 12 cycles. TCRdb called the 5' RACE reads again in MiXCR, with one record for every CDR3 protein. This table has hundreds of thousands of distinct CDR3 sequences, under 80% appearing once. The sample consisted of blood. Receptor source: a man aged 25-45 years in good health.

As concerns this clonotype: The junction departs from the called germline gene at one end, perhaps through a read error. This chain uses TRBV20-1 with TRBJ2-4; 9 bases are shared with TRBD1. The germline CDR1 and CDR2 sequences are DFQATT and SNEGSKA (reference sequence). CDR3 length equals 16 residues. The CDR3 DNA follows: TGCAGTACTAGAGTTGGACAGGGGCTAGCCAAAAACATTCAGTACTTC. Protein product: CSTRVGQGLAKNIQYF.

This clonotype was seen more than once but under ten times. The chain couples TRBV27 to TRBJ2-5, with 9 bases aligning to TRBD2. The V segment lost 6 bases and the J segment 1 base; nucleotides outside the gene matches: 0. The CDR3 totals 13 residues. In germline, CDR1 is MNHEY, CDR2 SMNVEV (reference sequence). Written as DNA, the CDR3 is TGTGCCAGCAGAGCGGGGGGCCAAGAGACCCAGTACTTC. Its translation is CASRAGGQETQYF.

The chain has TRBV7-2 and TRBJ1-4, with D unresolved. Germline V gene lookup returns CDR1 SGHTA and CDR2 FQGNSA. There are 14 residues in the CDR3. The V end was cut by 5 bases, the J end by 3 bases, with 10 bases between. The DNA of the CDR3 is TGTGCCAGCAGCCGTGGGCCCTCTAATGAAAAACTGTTTTTT. Translation: CASSRGPSNEKLFF. Full variable domain (rest looked up from reference TRBV7-2 and TRBJ1-4): GAGVSQSPSNKVTEKGKDVELRCDPISGHTALYWYRQSLGQGLEFLIYFQGNSAPDKSGLPSDRFSAERTGGSVSTLTIQRTQQEDSAVYLCASSRGPSNEKLFFGSGTQLSVL.

The chain is built from TRBV20-1 and TRBJ2-5; 12 positions match TRBD2. The germline CDR1 and CDR2 sequences are DFQATT and SNEGSKA (reference sequence). Trimming cost V 3 bases and J 5 bases; bases outside gene matches: 10. This CDR3 has 16 residues. CDR3 protein: CSASPRTSGVWETQYF. The CDR3 region has the DNA TGCAGTGCTAGTCCCAGGACTAGCGGGGTTTGGGAGACCCAGTACTTC.

Only a few counts were recorded for this clonotype. The chain is built from TRBV4-2 and TRBJ2-7; TRBD1 matches at 7 bases. The length of the CDR3 is 15 residues. After removal of 0 bases from V and 4 bases from J, the junction contained 6 bases not matched to a gene. The germline CDR1 and CDR2 sequences are LGHNA and YNFKEQ. DNA of the CDR3: TGTGCCAGCAGCCAAGAGAGCAGGGGGTTATACGAGCAGTACTTC. Protein sequence: CASSQESRGLYEQYF.

The sample holds a few counts of this clonotype. The chain couples TRBV4-2 to TRBJ2-7, with 9 nucleotides matching TRBD2. V trimming: 6 bases; J trimming: 3 bases; junction bases outside the gene matches: 6. CDR1 LGHNA and CDR2 YNFKEQ come from the germline V gene. The CDR3 spans 14 residues. As DNA, the CDR3 is TGTGCCAGCAGGATGCGGGGGGGCGACTACGAGCAGTACTTC. Its translation is CASRMRGGDYEQYF.

This clonotype was seen only a few times. This chain links TRBV29-1 with TRBJ2-1; a weak D match, TRBD2 (6 bases). Germline V gene lookup returns CDR1 SQVTM and CDR2 ANQGSEA. V shed 3 bases and J shed 3 bases, with 15 bases lying between them. This CDR3 spans 15 amino acids. The CDR3 sequence is CSVETPGGHYNEQFF. CDR3 bases: TGCAGCGTTGAGACCCCTGGAGGGCACTACAATGAGCAGTTCTTC.

The chain uses TRBV12-3 or TRBV12-4 and TRBJ1-1, with unresolved D. Trimming cost V 5 bases and J 4 bases, with 11 bases left between them. CDR3 length: 13 residues. The chain's CDR3 is CASSPAGCTEAFF. The DNA for the CDR3 is TGTGCCAGCAGTCCAGCTGGGTGCACTGAAGCTTTCTTT.

This clonotype was seen more than once but under ten times. The chain carries TRBV4-3 and TRBJ1-2; possibly TRBD1 for D (5 bases). The CDR3 has 15 amino acids. V was shortened by 0 bases and J by 4 bases, with 12 bases between the two germline ends. CDR1 is LGHNA and CDR2 is YSLEER in the germline V gene. The CDR3 DNA follows: TGCGCCAGCAGCCAAGATCTGGGGCAGGGCTATGGCTACACCTTC. Translation: CASSQDLGQGYGYTF.